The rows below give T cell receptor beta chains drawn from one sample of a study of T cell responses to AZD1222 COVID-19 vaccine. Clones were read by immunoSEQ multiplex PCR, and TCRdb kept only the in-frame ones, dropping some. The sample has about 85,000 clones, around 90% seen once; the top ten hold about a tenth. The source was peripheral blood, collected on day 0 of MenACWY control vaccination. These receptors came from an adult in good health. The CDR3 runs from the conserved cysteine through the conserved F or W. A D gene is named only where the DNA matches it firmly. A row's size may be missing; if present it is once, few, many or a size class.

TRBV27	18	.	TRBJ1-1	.	CASSLFGVVGSMNTEAFF	TGTGCCAGCAGTTTATTCGGGGTAGTGGGGTCTATGAACACTGAAGCTTTCTTT
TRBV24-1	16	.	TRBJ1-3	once	CATSDSEGGVGNTIYF	TGTGCCACCAGTGATTCGGAAGGGGGGGTCGGAAACACCATATATTTT
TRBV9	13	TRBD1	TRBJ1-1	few	CASSVGTGAEAFF	TGTGCCAGCAGCGTGGGGACAGGGGCTGAAGCTTTCTTT
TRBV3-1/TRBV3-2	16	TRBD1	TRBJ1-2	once	CASSLNTGTGNYGYTF	TGTGCCAGCAGCCTAAACACCGGGACAGGAAATTATGGCTACACCTTC
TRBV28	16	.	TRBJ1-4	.	CASSSPSGLLNEKLFF	TGTGCCAGCAGTTCACCATCTGGACTCCTTAATGAAAAACTGTTTTTT
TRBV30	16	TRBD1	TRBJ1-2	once	CAWSGVGTARGYGYTF	TGTGCCTGGAGTGGCGTGGGGACAGCAAGGGGCTATGGCTACACCTTC
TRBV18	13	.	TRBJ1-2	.	CASSPDSLYGYTF	TGTGCCAGCTCACCGGACAGCCTCTATGGCTACACCTTC
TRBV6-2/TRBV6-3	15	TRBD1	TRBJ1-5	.	CASSSGTGGWQPQHF	TGTGCCAGCAGCTCCGGGACAGGGGGTTGGCAGCCCCAGCATTTT
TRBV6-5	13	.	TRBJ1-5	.	CASSPHSNQPQHF	TGTGCCAGCAGTCCACATAGCAATCAGCCCCAGCATTTT
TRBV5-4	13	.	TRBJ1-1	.	CASSSTGSTEAFF	TGTGCCAGCAGCTCTACAGGGAGCACTGAAGCTTTCTTT
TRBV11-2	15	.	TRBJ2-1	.	CASSLFAGPDNEQFF	TGTGCCAGCAGCTTATTCGCGGGGCCGGACAATGAGCAGTTCTTC
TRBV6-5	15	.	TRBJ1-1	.	CASSYSSGLGTEAFF	TGTGCCAGCAGTTACTCTTCTGGTTTGGGCACTGAAGCTTTCTTT
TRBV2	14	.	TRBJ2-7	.	CASSEWNPSYEQYF	TGTGCCAGCAGTGAATGGAACCCTTCCTACGAGCAGTACTTC
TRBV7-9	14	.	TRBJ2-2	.	CASSIGAGTGELFF	TGTGCCAGCTCCATAGGGGCGGGCACCGGGGAGCTGTTTTTT
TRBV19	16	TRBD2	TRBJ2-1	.	CASGTSGGAGYNEQFF	TGTGCCAGTGGTACTAGCGGGGGGGCCGGGTACAATGAGCAGTTCTTC
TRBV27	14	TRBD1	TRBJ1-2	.	CASSPVDRVYGYTF	TGTGCCAGCAGTCCCGTGGACAGGGTATATGGCTACACCTTC
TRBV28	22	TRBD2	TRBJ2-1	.	CASSSLISGTSGGPSSYNEQFF	TGTGCCAGCAGCTCCCTTATCTCCGGGACTAGCGGGGGGCCGAGCTCCTACAATGAGCAGTTCTTC
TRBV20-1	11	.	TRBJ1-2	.	CSARDTRGHTF	TGCAGTGCTAGAGATACAAGGGGACACACCTTC
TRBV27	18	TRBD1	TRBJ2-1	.	CASSRHGTGKKSYNEQFF	TGTGCCAGCAGTCGACACGGGACAGGGAAAAAGTCCTACAATGAGCAGTTCTTC
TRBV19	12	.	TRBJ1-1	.	CASSRSGAEAFF	TGTGCCAGTAGTAGGTCCGGGGCTGAAGCTTTCTTT
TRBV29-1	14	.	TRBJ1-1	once	CSAAVGGFVTEAFF	TGCAGCGCGGCCGTGGGGGGCTTTGTCACTGAAGCTTTCTTT
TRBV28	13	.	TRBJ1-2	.	CASSLGPNYGYTF	TGTGCCAGCAGTTTAGGACCTAACTATGGCTACACCTTC
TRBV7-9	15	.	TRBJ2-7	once	CASSGRDTDFYEQYF	TGTGCCAGCAGTGGCCGGGACACCGACTTCTACGAGCAGTACTTC
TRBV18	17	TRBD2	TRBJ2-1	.	CASSPSASGAPYNEQFF	TGTGCCAGCTCACCATCGGCTAGCGGGGCGCCCTACAATGAGCAGTTCTTC
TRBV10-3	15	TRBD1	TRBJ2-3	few	CAISEDRGRADTQYF	TGTGCCATCAGTGAAGACAGGGGGAGAGCAGATACGCAGTATTTT
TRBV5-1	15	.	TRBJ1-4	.	CASSPIAATNEKLFF	TGCGCCAGCAGCCCCATCGCTGCAACTAATGAAAAACTGTTTTTT
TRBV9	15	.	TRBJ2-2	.	CASSVATGYTGELFF	TGTGCCAGCAGCGTAGCTACAGGGTACACCGGGGAGCTGTTTTTT
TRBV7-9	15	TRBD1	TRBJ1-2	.	CASSLRTGGLIGYTF	TGTGCCAGCAGCCTAAGGACAGGGGGCCTTATTGGCTACACCTTC
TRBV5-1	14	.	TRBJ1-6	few	CASSLGQGDSPLHF	TGCGCCAGCAGCTTGGGGCAGGGTGATTCACCCCTCCACTTT
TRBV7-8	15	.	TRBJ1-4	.	CASSRGVEPYEKLFF	TGTGCCAGCAGCCGGGGTGTCGAGCCTTATGAAAAACTGTTTTTT
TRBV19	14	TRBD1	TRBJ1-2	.	CASSPDRANYGYTF	TGTGCCAGTAGTCCGGACAGGGCAAACTATGGCTACACCTTC
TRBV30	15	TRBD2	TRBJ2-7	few	CAWTGGKGVSYEQYF	TGTGCCTGGACCGGGGGGAAAGGGGTCTCCTACGAGCAGTACTTC
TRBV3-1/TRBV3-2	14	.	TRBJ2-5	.	CASSQVSGQETQYF	TGTGCCAGCAGCCAAGTGAGCGGCCAAGAGACCCAGTACTTC
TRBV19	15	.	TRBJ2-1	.	CASSIVETAYNEQFF	TGTGCCAGTAGTATAGTGGAGACGGCCTACAATGAGCAGTTCTTC
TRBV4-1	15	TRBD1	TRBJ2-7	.	CASSQGPGQGYEQYF	TGCGCCAGCAGCCAAGGACCGGGACAGGGCTACGAGCAGTACTTC
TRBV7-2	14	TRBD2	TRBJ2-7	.	CASSSGTRTYEQYF	TGTGCCAGCAGCTCGGGGACTAGAACCTACGAGCAGTACTTC
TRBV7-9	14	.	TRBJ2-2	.	CASSLGANTGELFF	TGTGCCAGCAGCTTAGGAGCGAACACCGGGGAGCTGTTTTTT
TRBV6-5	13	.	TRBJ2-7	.	CASSYSPTYEQYF	TGTGCCAGCAGTTACAGCCCTACCTACGAGCAGTACTTC
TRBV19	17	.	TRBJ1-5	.	CASSPFGRSFSNQPQHF	TGTGCCAGTAGCCCCTTCGGACGGTCTTTTAGCAATCAGCCCCAGCATTTT
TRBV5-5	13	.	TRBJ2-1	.	CASSWKGTDEQFF	TGTGCCAGCAGCTGGAAAGGGACCGATGAGCAGTTCTTC
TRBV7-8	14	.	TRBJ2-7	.	CASSWSLSSYEQYF	TGTGCCAGCAGCTGGAGCCTGAGCTCCTACGAGCAGTACTTC
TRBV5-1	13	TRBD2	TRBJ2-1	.	CASGRGGDNEQFF	TGCGCCAGCGGGCGCGGGGGGGACAATGAGCAGTTCTTC
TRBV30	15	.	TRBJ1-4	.	CAWSPDTAVGEKLFF	TGTGCCTGGAGTCCAGACACCGCCGTAGGGGAAAAACTGTTTTTT
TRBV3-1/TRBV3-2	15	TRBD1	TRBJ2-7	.	CASSQVDRGAPEQYF	TGTGCCAGCAGCCAAGTAGACAGGGGTGCTCCCGAGCAGTACTTC
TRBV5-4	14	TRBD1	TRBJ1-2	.	CASSLGGQGYGYTF	TGTGCCAGCAGCTTGGGGGGACAGGGTTATGGCTACACCTTC